This entry lists 18 T cell receptor beta chains sequenced from one sample in a study of CD8+CD57+ T cells in acquired aplastic anemia. Profiling that covered TCR beta VDJ and CDR3 relied on genomic DNA as its template. Each CDR3 protein gets one entry after TCRdb re-called the reads with MiXCR. Of 100,000 to 120,000 distinct CDR3 sequences in the sample, approximately 49% were seen once. Material for sequencing was sorted CD4+, CD8+, or CD8+CD57+ T cells (not recorded which) from PBMCs. These receptors were taken from a human donor in good health, serving as a control.

This clonotype was recorded a few times. V gene TRBV12-3 or TRBV12-4 combines with J gene TRBJ1-4; D not certain. V lost 7 bases, J lost 2 bases, and 11 bases lay in between. CDR3 size: 14 residues. CDR3 nucleotide sequence: TGTGCCAGCACCCGGAGTCTGACTAATGAAAAACTGTTTTTT. This encodes CASTRSLTNEKLFF.

The chain couples TRBV29-1 to TRBJ2-2; TRBD1 aligns across 10 bases. CDR3 length equals 15 residues. V shed 4 bases and J 5 bases; nucleotides not matched to a gene: 7. Germline V gene lookup returns CDR1 SQVTM and CDR2 ANQGSEA. The CDR3 DNA reads TGCAGCGTTGCCGGGACAGGGGATGGGACCGGGGAGCTGTTTTTT. Protein product: CSVAGTGDGTGELFF.

This clonotype was seen only a few times. The chain combines TRBV27 with TRBJ2-5, with 10 bases aligning to TRBD1. CDR1 is MNHEY and CDR2 is SMNVEV in the germline V gene (reference sequence). The ends lost 5 bases at V and 5 bases at J; junction bases unmatched: 14. The CDR3 contains 17 residues. CDR3 amino acids: CASSPDPGQGFEETQYF. In DNA, the CDR3 is TGTGCCAGCAGTCCCGACCCGGGACAGGGGTTTGAGGAGACCCAGTACTTC.

On this clonotype: This is likely a read error, given that the CDR3 carries no conserved phenylalanine or tryptophan at its end. The V call is TRBV29-1, the J call TRBJ1-1; D is unclear. The CDR3 sequence is 10 residues long. The V end lost 7 bases, the J end lost 1 base, and 4 bases lay between the germline ends. CDR1 SQVTM and CDR2 ANQGSEA come from the germline V gene. The CDR3 DNA sequence: TGCAGCGCAACGAACACTGAAGCTTTCCTT. Translated, it gives CSATNTEAFL.

This clonotype has ten or more counts. The V and J genes are TRBV5-8 and TRBJ1-2; the match to TRBD1 covers 9 bases. The CDR3 contains 14 residues. The germline V gene has CDR1 SGHTS and CDR2 YDEGEE. Trimming cost V 4 bases and J 5 bases; bases outside gene matches: 6. CDR3 in amino acids: CASSETGGEYGYTF. The CDR3 nucleotides are TGTGCCAGCAGCGAGACAGGGGGAGAATATGGCTACACCTTC.

Many counts were recorded for this clonotype. The chain employs TRBV7-9 and TRBJ2-5; 7 bases map to TRBD2. V lost 5 bases to trimming and J lost 4 bases; unmatched junction nucleotides: 4. The CDR3 contains 13 residues. CDR1 is SEHNR, CDR2 FQNEAQ, per germline (reference sequence). The chain's CDR3 is CASSPSGGETQYF. CDR3 DNA sequence: TGTGCCAGCAGCCCTTCGGGGGGAGAGACCCAGTACTTC. The entire variable domain, with the rest obtained from reference TRBV7-9 and TRBJ2-5, is as follows: DTGVSQNPRHKITKRGQNVTFRCDPISEHNRLYWYRQTLGQGPEFLTYFQNEAQLEKSRLLSDRFSAERPKGSFSTLEIQRTEQGDSAMYLCASSPSGGETQYFGPGTRLLVL.

This clonotype was counted many times. This chain joins TRBV7-9 and TRBJ2-5, with 12 bases identical to TRBD1. J was trimmed by 5 bases and V by 5 bases; bases with no gene match: 6. The CDR3 runs 15 residues. Per germline, CDR1 SEHNR and CDR2 FQNEAQ (reference sequence). DNA of the CDR3: TGTGCCAGCAGCCCGGGACAGGGGGCACTCGAGACCCAGTACTTC. Translated, it gives CASSPGQGALETQYF.

This clonotype has just a few counts. The gene calls are TRBV11-1 and TRBJ1-1, with 7 bases aligning to TRBD1. CDR3 length: 18 amino acids. V dropped 5 bases and J dropped 3; count of bases not matched to a gene: 18. The germline V gene has CDR1 SGHAT and CDR2 FQDESV (reference sequence). CDR3 protein: CASSPVPLGRGFHTEAFF. As DNA, the CDR3 is TGTGCCAGCAGCCCCGTTCCTTTGGGCAGGGGGTTTCACACTGAAGCTTTCTTT.

This chain connects TRBV24-1 to TRBJ2-7; TRBD2 aligns across 13 bases. The CDR3 loop spans 16 amino acids. The germline V gene encodes CDR1 KGHDR and CDR2 SFDVKD. V lost 4 bases and J lost 2; bases outside the gene matches: 4. CDR3 coding DNA: TGTGCCACCAGTGACCCCGGACTAGCGGGAGCCTACGAGCAGTACTTC. Translating gives CATSDPGLAGAYEQYF.

This clonotype was seen repeatedly, ten times or more. This chain connects TRBV4-1 to TRBJ1-1; tentatively, D is TRBD1 (5 bases). V lost 3 bases and J lost 5, with 13 bases in between. CDR1 is MGHRA and CDR2 is YSYEKL in the germline V gene. The CDR3 loop spans 14 amino acids. CDR3 nucleotide sequence: TGCGCCAGCAGCCAGGCAGGGAGAGGGACTGAAGCTTTCTTT. Protein product: CASSQAGRGTEAFF.

The chain recombines TRBV27 with TRBJ1-1; possible D gene TRBD1, 6 bases. The V gene's germline CDR1 is MNHEY and CDR2 SMNVEV (reference sequence). The V end was cut by 0 bases, the J end by 1 base, with 9 bases between. The CDR3 has 15 amino acids. The CDR3 loop reads CASSLSIQGNTEAFF. CDR3 DNA: TGTGCCAGCAGTTTATCGATACAGGGGAACACTGAAGCTTTCTTT.

The V and J genes are TRBV19 and TRBJ1-2; D gene unclear. V lost 3 bases to trimming and J lost 4 bases, with 12 bases between them. The germline V gene encodes CDR1 LNHDA and CDR2 SQIVND (reference sequence). The CDR3 has 14 residues. The CDR3: CASSIGGSGYGYTF. Written as DNA, the CDR3 is TGTGCCAGTAGTATCGGCGGGAGCGGCTATGGCTACACCTTC.

Many counts were recorded for this clonotype. V usage is TRBV5-1 and J usage is TRBJ2-7; D unresolved. The germline CDR1 and CDR2 sequences are SGHRS and YFSETQ. CDR3 length: 15 residues. The V end lost 0 bases, the J end lost 1 base, and 11 bases lay between the germline ends. CDR3 coding DNA: TGCGCCAGCAGCTTGGCCCAAGGAACATCCTACGAGCAGTACTTC. This encodes CASSLAQGTSYEQYF.

This clonotype was observed a few times. The CDR3 protein is CASSLAGGIFYEQYF. The CDR3 DNA sequence: TGTGCCAGCAGTTTAGCAGGTGGGATCTTCTACGAGCAGTACTTC. The chain uses TRBV12-3 or TRBV12-4 and TRBJ2-7, with unresolved D. There are 15 residues in the CDR3. Trimming pared 0 bases from V and 3 bases from J, leaving 12 bases between.

This clonotype was counted ten times or more. The rearrangement uses TRBV29-1 and TRBJ1-4; 7 positions match TRBD1. J gave up 3 bases and V 6 bases, and 7 bases lay outside the gene matches. Germline V gene lookup returns CDR1 SQVTM and CDR2 ANQGSEA. The CDR3 runs 14 residues. In DNA form, the CDR3 reads TGCAGCGTCGTCGAGGGGGCTTCTAATGAAAAACTGTTTTTT. It codes for CSVVEGASNEKLFF.

The V and J genes are TRBV2 and TRBJ1-1; tentative D call: TRBD1 (6 bases). The CDR3 length is 15 residues. Germline V lookup: CDR1 SNHLY, CDR2 FYNNEI. The V and J ends lost 4 bases and 2 bases respectively, with 14 bases between them. The CDR3 nucleotides read TGTGCCAGCAGTGCGGTTGGACAGTTAAACACTGAAGCTTTCTTT. Protein product: CASSAVGQLNTEAFF.

This chain uses TRBV28 with TRBJ1-4; D is uncertain. The germline V gene encodes CDR1 MDHEN and CDR2 SYDVKM. The CDR3 is 12 amino acids. Trimming removed 7 bases at V and 5 bases at J, with 8 bases between. CDR3 DNA sequence: TGTGCCAGCAAGGCGGGCAATGAAAAACTGTTTTTT. Its translation: CASKAGNEKLFF. Looking up the rest from reference TRBV28 and TRBJ1-4 gives the full variable domain: DVKVTQSSRYLVKRTGEKVFLECVQDMDHENMFWYRQDPGLGLRLIYFSYDVKMKEKGDIPEGYSVSREKKERFSLILESASTNQTSMYLCASKAGNEKLFFGSGTQLSVL.

The chain joins TRBV20-1 to TRBJ1-4; weak D call: TRBD1 (5 bases). Germline lookup yields CDR1 DFQATT and CDR2 SNEGSKA (reference sequence). The CDR3 is 15 residues long. V lost 4 bases and J lost 7, with 19 bases in between. The CDR3 reads CSATGPLGETEKLFF. The CDR3 coding sequence is TGCAGTGCTACAGGACCCTTGGGGGAAACTGAAAAACTGTTTTTT.